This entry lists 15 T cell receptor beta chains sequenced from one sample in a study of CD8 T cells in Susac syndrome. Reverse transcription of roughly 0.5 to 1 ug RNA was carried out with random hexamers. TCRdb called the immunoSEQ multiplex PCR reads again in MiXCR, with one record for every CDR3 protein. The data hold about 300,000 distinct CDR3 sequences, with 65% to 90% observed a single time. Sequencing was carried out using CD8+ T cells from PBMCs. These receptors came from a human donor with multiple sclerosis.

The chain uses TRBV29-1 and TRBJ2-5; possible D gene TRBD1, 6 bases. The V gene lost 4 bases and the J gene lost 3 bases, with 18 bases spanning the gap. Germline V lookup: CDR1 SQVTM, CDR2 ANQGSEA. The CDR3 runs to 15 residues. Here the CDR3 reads CSVGRWDTREETQYF. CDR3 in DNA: TGCAGCGTTGGAAGGTGGGACACCCGTGAAGAGACCCAGTACTTC.

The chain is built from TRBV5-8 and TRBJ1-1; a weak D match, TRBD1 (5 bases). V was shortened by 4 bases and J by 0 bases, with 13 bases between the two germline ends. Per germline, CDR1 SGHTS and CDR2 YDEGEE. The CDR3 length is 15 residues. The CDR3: CASSPAAGVNTEAFF. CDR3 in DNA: TGTGCCAGCAGCCCTGCCGCGGGGGTGAACACTGAAGCTTTCTTT.

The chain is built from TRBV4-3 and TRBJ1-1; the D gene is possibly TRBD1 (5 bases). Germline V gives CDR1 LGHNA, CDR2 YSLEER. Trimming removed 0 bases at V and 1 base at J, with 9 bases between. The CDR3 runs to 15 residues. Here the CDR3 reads CASSQDLGTNTEAFF. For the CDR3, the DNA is TGCGCCAGCAGCCAAGATCTCGGGACGAACACTGAAGCTTTCTTT.

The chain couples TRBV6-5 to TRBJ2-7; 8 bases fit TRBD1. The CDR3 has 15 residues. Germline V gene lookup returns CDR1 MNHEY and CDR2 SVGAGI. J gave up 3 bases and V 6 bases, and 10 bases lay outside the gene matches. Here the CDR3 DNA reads TGTGCCAGCAGGCTCCTTTCAGGGGGCTTCTACGAGCAGTACTTC. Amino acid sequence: CASRLLSGGFYEQYF.

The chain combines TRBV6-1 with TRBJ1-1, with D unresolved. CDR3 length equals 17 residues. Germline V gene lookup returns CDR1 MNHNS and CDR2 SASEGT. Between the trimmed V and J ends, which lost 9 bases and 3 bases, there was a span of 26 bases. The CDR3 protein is CASASKGEGKRDTEAFF. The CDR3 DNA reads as TGTGCCAGTGCTTCCAAGGGAGAGGGAAAGAGGGACACTGAAGCTTTCTTT.

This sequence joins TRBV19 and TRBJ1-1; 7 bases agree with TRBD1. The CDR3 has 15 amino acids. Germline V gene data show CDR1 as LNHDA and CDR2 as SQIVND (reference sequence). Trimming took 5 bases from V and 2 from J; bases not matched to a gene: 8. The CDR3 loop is CASSFLTGSNTEAFF. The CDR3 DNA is TGTGCCAGTAGTTTCCTGACAGGGTCAAACACTGAAGCTTTCTTT.

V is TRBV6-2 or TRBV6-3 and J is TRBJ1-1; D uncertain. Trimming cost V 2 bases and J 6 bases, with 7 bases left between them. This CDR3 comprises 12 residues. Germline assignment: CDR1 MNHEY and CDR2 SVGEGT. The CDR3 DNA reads TGTGCCAGCAGTTACGCAGGACCTGAAGCTTTCTTT. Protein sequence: CASSYAGPEAFF.

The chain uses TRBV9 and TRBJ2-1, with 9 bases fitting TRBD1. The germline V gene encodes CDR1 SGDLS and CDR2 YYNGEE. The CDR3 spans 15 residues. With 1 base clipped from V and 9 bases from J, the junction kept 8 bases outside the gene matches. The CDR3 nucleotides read TGTGCCAGCAGCGTAATACAGGGGGCGCCCAGTGAGCAGTTCTTC. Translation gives CASSVIQGAPSEQFF.

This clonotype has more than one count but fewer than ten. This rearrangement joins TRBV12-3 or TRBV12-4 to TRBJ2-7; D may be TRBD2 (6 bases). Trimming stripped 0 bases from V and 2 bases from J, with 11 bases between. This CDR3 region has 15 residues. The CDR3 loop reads CASSLALSGAYEQYF. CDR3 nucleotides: TGTGCCAGCAGTTTAGCCCTTAGCGGCGCCTACGAGCAGTACTTC.

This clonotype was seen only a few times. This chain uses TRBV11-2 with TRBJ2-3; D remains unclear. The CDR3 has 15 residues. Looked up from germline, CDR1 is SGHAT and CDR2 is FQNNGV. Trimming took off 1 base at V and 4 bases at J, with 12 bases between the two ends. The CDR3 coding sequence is TGTGCCAGCAGCTTAGTAGAGCCTCAGGCAGATACGCAGTATTTT. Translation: CASSLVEPQADTQYF.

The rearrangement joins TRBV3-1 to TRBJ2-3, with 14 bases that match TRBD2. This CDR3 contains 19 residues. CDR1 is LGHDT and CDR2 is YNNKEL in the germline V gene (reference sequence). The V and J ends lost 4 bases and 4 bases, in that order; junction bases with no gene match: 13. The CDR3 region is CASSPKTGLAGVGSDTQYF. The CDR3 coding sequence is TGTGCCAGCAGCCCGAAGACGGGACTAGCGGGAGTGGGGTCAGATACGCAGTATTTT.

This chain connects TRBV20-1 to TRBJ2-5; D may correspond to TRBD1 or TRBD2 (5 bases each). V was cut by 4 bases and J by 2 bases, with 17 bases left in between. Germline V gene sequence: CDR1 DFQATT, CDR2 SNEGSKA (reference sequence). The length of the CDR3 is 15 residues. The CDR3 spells CSATNRDAYQETQYF. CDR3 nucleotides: TGCAGTGCTACAAACCGGGACGCATATCAAGAGACCCAGTACTTC.

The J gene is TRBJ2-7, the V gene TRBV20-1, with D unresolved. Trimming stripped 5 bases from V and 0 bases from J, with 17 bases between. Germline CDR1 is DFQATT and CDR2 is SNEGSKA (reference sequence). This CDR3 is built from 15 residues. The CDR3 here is CSAEPVVVPSYEQYF. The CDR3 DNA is TGCAGTGCTGAACCGGTCGTTGTTCCCTCCTACGAGCAGTACTTC.

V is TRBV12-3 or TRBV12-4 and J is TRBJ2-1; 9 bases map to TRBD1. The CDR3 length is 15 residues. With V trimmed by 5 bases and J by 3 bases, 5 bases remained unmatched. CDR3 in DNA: TGTGCCAGCAGTCTCCGGGACAGGGACTACAATGAGCAGTTCTTC. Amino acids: CASSLRDRDYNEQFF.

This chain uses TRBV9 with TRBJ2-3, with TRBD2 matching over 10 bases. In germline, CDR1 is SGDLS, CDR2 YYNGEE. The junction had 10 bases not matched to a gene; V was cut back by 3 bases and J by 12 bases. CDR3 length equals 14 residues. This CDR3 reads CASSASGSPAFQYF. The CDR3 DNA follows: TGTGCCAGCAGCGCTAGCGGGAGCCCCGCGTTTCAGTATTTT.